One and the same sample provided the 23 T cell receptor beta chains below, sequenced in a study of blood T cell repertoires in COVID-19. Sequencing used immunoSEQ multiplex PCR; TCRdb keeps in-frame clones, though not all of them. The table lists 120,000 to 150,000 clones, roughly 80% of them singletons. The sequenced sample was PBMCs or T cells enriched from blood (not recorded which). Receptors were obtained from a man aged 35 to 55 with acute COVID-19.

The gene calls are TRBV9 and TRBJ2-7; 15 positions agree with TRBD2. CDR3 length equals 16 residues. The junction had 2 bases not matched to a gene; V was cut back by 3 bases and J by 1 base. Germline V CDR1 and CDR2: SGDLS, YYNGEE. DNA of the CDR3: TGTGCCAGCAGCGCCGGGACTAGCGGGAGGTCCTACGAGCAGTACTTC. It translates to CASSAGTSGRSYEQYF.

The rearrangement joins TRBV19 to TRBJ2-1, with 9 positions matching TRBD1. CDR1 and CDR2 (germline): LNHDA, SQIVND (reference sequence). This CDR3 spans 14 amino acids. Trimming at V came to 5 bases and at J to 8 bases, leaving 7 bases not matched to a gene. The CDR3 coding sequence is TGTGCCAGTAGTCTGCGACAGGGGGTCTATGAGCAGTTCTTC. As protein: CASSLRQGVYEQFF. Drawing the rest from reference TRBV19 and TRBJ2-1, the complete variable domain is DGGITQSPKYLFRKEGQNVTLSCEQNLNHDAMYWYRQDPGQGLRLIYYSQIVNDFQKGDIAEGYSVSREKKESFPLTVTSAQKNPTAFYLCASSLRQGVYEQFFGPGTRLTVL.

The rearrangement joins TRBV6-5 to TRBJ1-2; no definite D call. CDR1 and CDR2 from the germline V gene are MNHEY and SVGAGI. This CDR3 region has 11 residues. Trimming took 6 bases from V and 2 from J, leaving 4 bases between them. The CDR3 loop reads CASRGNYGYTF. CDR3 sequence (DNA): TGTGCCAGCAGGGGCAACTATGGCTACACCTTC.

This clone was detected a few times. The chain's CDR3 is CASSSQGGRTEAFF. CDR3 nucleotides: TGTGCCAGCAGCTCACAGGGGGGGAGGACTGAAGCTTTCTTT. The rearrangement links TRBV7-2 to TRBJ1-1, with 8 bases matching TRBD1. After removal of 4 bases from V and 5 bases from J, the junction contained 6 bases not matched to a gene. Germline V lookup: CDR1 SGHTA, CDR2 FQGNSA. The CDR3 extends over 14 amino acids.

CDR3 in amino acids: CASSQGQEVFGLFF. The CDR3 nucleotides are TGCGCCAGCAGCCAGGGACAGGAGGTGTTCGGCCTGTTTTTT. The V gene is TRBV5-1, the J gene TRBJ2-2, with 8 bases aligning to TRBD1. Per the germline V gene, CDR1 is SGHRS and CDR2 is YFSETQ. This CDR3 spans 14 amino acids. V dropped 4 bases and J dropped 14; count of bases not matched to a gene: 13.

The chain links TRBV19 to TRBJ1-5, with 7 bases aligning to TRBD1. Germline CDR1 and CDR2: LNHDA and SQIVND (reference sequence). The CDR3 length is 16 residues. J was trimmed by 3 bases and V by 4 bases; bases with no gene match: 9. CDR3 region: CASSKNGQVTNQPQHF. Here the CDR3 DNA reads TGTGCCAGTAGTAAAAATGGACAGGTCACCAATCAGCCCCAGCATTTT.

The chain joins TRBV11-3 to TRBJ1-1; TRBD1 might be the D (5 bases). The CDR3 has 13 amino acids. V was pared by 3 bases and J by 6 bases, with 11 bases between. Germline values: CDR1 SGHNT, CDR2 YENEEA. CDR3 loop: CASSFQGGAEAFF. The CDR3 coding sequence is TGTGCCAGCAGCTTTCAGGGAGGGGCTGAAGCTTTCTTT.

The V gene is TRBV5-1, the J gene TRBJ2-1; 10 positions match TRBD2. J lost 7 bases, V lost 6 bases, and 7 bases had no gene match. Germline CDR1 SGHRS, CDR2 YFSETQ. The CDR3 has 14 amino acids. The CDR3 region is CASTASGSWNEQFF. As DNA, the CDR3 is TGCGCCAGCACCGCTAGCGGGAGCTGGAATGAGCAGTTCTTC.

The rearrangement links TRBV29-1 to TRBJ1-2; 9 bases align to TRBD1. CDR1 is SQVTM and CDR2 is ANQGSEA in the germline V gene. V gave up 7 bases and J gave up 0 bases; unmatched junction bases: 9. The CDR3 is made up of 15 amino acids. The CDR3 loop reads CSAKGQGAANYGYTF. The CDR3 DNA follows: TGCAGCGCGAAGGGACAGGGCGCTGCTAACTATGGCTACACCTTC.

J is TRBJ2-1 and V is TRBV5-6; D unclear. The CDR3 sequence is 11 residues long. V lost 2 bases, J lost 7 bases, and 4 bases lay in between. CDR1 and CDR2 from the germline V gene are SGHDT and YYEEEE. For the CDR3, the DNA is TGTGCCAGCAGCTTCAGGAATGAGCAGTTCTTC. It encodes CASSFRNEQFF.

The chain's CDR3 is CATGLPVDNEQFF. CDR3 nucleotide sequence: TGTGCCACGGGACTGCCGGTTGACAATGAGCAGTTCTTC. The rearrangement uses TRBV11-2 and TRBJ2-1; possibly TRBD2 for D (6 bases). Germline lookup yields CDR1 SGHAT and CDR2 FQNNGV. CDR3 length: 13 residues. The V end was cut by 10 bases, the J end by 5 bases, with 15 bases between.

The genes are TRBV15 and TRBJ2-3; 9 positions agree with TRBD2. The germline CDR1 and CDR2 sequences are LNHNV and YYDKDF (reference sequence). The CDR3 runs 17 residues. The V and J ends lost 4 bases and 0 bases, in that order; junction bases with no gene match: 8. In nucleotides, the CDR3 is TGTGCCACCAGCAAACTAGCGGGTGTAACTAGCACAGATACGCAGTATTTT. Translated: CATSKLAGVTSTDTQYF.

This clone appeared a single time. The chain links TRBV6-5 to TRBJ1-3; 7 bases fit TRBD1. V lost 6 bases to trimming and J lost 2 bases; unmatched junction nucleotides: 1. Germline V gives CDR1 MNHEY, CDR2 SVGAGI. The CDR3 has 13 residues. The CDR3 coding sequence is TGTGCCAGCAGGACAGGGCCTGGAAACACCATATATTTT. This encodes CASRTGPGNTIYF.

The chain is built from TRBV24-1 and TRBJ1-1, with no clear D. Germline V lookup: CDR1 KGHDR, CDR2 SFDVKD. The CDR3 covers 13 residues. V lost 4 bases, J lost 4 bases, and 9 bases lay in between. In DNA, the CDR3 is TGTGCCACCAGTGACTGGCGGGGCACTGAAGCTTTCTTT. Its translation is CATSDWRGTEAFF.

The chain uses TRBV2 and TRBJ1-4; 10 nucleotides align to TRBD1. The length of the CDR3 is 17 residues. Germline V gene sequence: CDR1 SNHLY, CDR2 FYNNEI. With 6 bases clipped from V and 1 base from J, the junction kept 8 bases outside the gene matches. The CDR3 reads CASRVTGGGGTNEKLFF. DNA of the CDR3: TGTGCCAGCAGGGTGACAGGGGGCGGGGGAACTAATGAAAAACTGTTTTTT.

The chain links TRBV4-1 to TRBJ1-3, with unresolved D. Germline lookup yields CDR1 MGHRA and CDR2 YSYEKL. The CDR3 has 12 amino acids. V was cut by 3 bases and J by 7 bases, with 7 bases left in between. This CDR3 is CASSQSGNTIYF. The CDR3 DNA reads TGCGCCAGCAGCCAGTCCGGGAACACCATATATTTT.

This clone was counted only a few times. The chain links TRBV7-9 to TRBJ1-1, with D possibly being TRBD1 (5 bases). CDR1 SEHNR and CDR2 FQNEAQ come from the germline V gene (reference sequence). The CDR3 totals 12 residues. Between the trimmed V and J ends, which lost 7 bases and 3 bases, there was a span of 9 bases. CDR3 loop: CASTRGDTEAFF. CDR3 bases: TGTGCCAGCACCCGGGGGGACACTGAAGCTTTCTTT.

This clone was counted between two and nine times. This rearrangement joins TRBV2 to TRBJ2-1; maybe TRBD2 (7 bases). The CDR3 loop spans 13 amino acids. Looked up from germline, CDR1 is SNHLY and CDR2 is FYNNEI. The V end was cut by 3 bases, the J end by 12 bases, with 15 bases between. The CDR3 coding sequence is TGTGCCAGCAGTGAGAGTTGGGAGGGGGGGCAGTTCTTC. Translation gives CASSESWEGGQFF.

The rearrangement uses TRBV28 and TRBJ2-7, with 11 bases lining up with TRBD2. Germline-derived CDR1 and CDR2 are MDHEN and SYDVKM. V shed 11 bases and J 2 bases; nucleotides not matched to a gene: 8. This CDR3 has 14 residues. The DNA of the CDR3 is TGTGCCTGCTTCGGGACTAGCGGTACCTACGAGCAGTACTTC. Its translation is CACFGTSGTYEQYF.

The chain carries TRBV7-9 and TRBJ2-7; D is uncertain. This CDR3 has 12 amino acids. Germline CDR1 reads SEHNR; CDR2 reads FQNEAQ (reference sequence). The V end was cut by 5 bases, the J end by 6 bases, with 11 bases between. The CDR3 DNA follows: TGTGCCAGCAGCCAATCGACGGGCGAGCAGTACTTC. It yields the protein CASSQSTGEQYF.

The CDR3 loop reads CASSKPGDTGELFF. The CDR3, as DNA: TGTGCCAGCAGTAAACCAGGGGACACCGGGGAGCTGTTTTTT. This sequence joins TRBV25-1 and TRBJ2-2; TRBD1 is a possible D gene (6 bases). The CDR3 loop spans 14 amino acids. Between the trimmed V and J ends, which lost 5 bases and 3 bases, there was a span of 10 bases. Looked up from germline, CDR1 is MGHDK and CDR2 is SYGVNS.

The chain combines TRBV2 with TRBJ1-5, with no clear D. The CDR3 contains 13 residues. Germline CDR1 and CDR2: SNHLY and FYNNEI. The V end was cut by 2 bases, the J end by 9 bases, with 11 bases between. The CDR3, as DNA: TGTGCCAGCAGTGAACTTTCCCGGGGGCCCCAGCATTTT. Its translation is CASSELSRGPQHF.

Note on this clone: The sample contains more than one DNA sequence encoding this CDR3. The chain combines TRBV11-3 with TRBJ2-7; maybe TRBD1 (5 bases). Germline assignment: CDR1 SGHNT and CDR2 YENEEA. CDR3 length equals 12 residues. Between the trimmed V and J ends, which lost 4 bases and 5 bases, there was a span of 9 bases. CDR3 in DNA: TGTGCCAGCAGCTCCGACAGCCACGAGCAGTACTTC. Amino acid sequence: CASSSDSHEQYF. The whole variable domain, filled in from reference TRBV11-3 and TRBJ2-7, reads EAGVVQSPRYKIIEKKQPVAFWCNPISGHNTLYWYLQNLGQGPELLIRYENEEAVDDSQLPKDRFSAERLKGVDSTLKIQPAELGDSAVYLCASSSDSHEQYFGPGTRLTVT.